One and the same sample provided the 30 T cell receptor beta chains below, sequenced in a study of blood T cell repertoires in COVID-19. Assay: immunoSEQ multiplex PCR; the TCRdb copy retains only in-frame clones and omits some. Of 210,000 or so clones listed, about 90% are singletons. Sequences were obtained from peripheral blood. The receptors were sampled from a man aged 25-45 years with COVID-19, enrolled during active disease.

V and J are TRBV4-3 and TRBJ2-3, with 7 bases that match TRBD1. The germline V gene has CDR1 LGHNA and CDR2 YSLEER. Germline trimming cut 4 bases from V and 6 bases from J; bases unmatched to any gene: 1. The CDR3 has 12 residues. CDR3 protein: CASSPDRDTQYF. In DNA form, the CDR3 reads TGCGCCAGCAGCCCGGACAGGGATACGCAGTATTTT.

This clone was found once. V gene TRBV27 combines with J gene TRBJ2-6; D remains unclear. Per the germline V gene, CDR1 is MNHEY and CDR2 is SMNVEV (reference sequence). Trimming shortened V by 5 bases and J by 2 bases, and 16 bases separated the two germline ends. The CDR3 covers 17 residues. CDR3 DNA sequence: TGTGCCAGCAGTAGCCCGAGGCAAGACCCTGGGGCCAACGTCCTGACTTTC. Its translation is CASSSPRQDPGANVLTF.

CDR3 region: CASRKQGIGDSPLHF. CDR3 coding DNA: TGTGCCAGTAGGAAACAGGGTATTGGAGATTCACCCCTCCACTTT. The V and J genes are TRBV19 and TRBJ1-6; TRBD1 might be the D (6 bases). Per germline, CDR1 LNHDA and CDR2 SQIVND (reference sequence). Trimming removed 6 bases at V and 8 bases at J, with 17 bases between. CDR3 size: 15 residues.

The rearrangement uses TRBV4-1 and TRBJ1-1, with D maybe TRBD1 (5 bases). This CDR3 comprises 14 residues. V lost 4 bases, J lost 0 bases, and 9 bases lay in between. Per germline, CDR1 MGHRA and CDR2 YSYEKL. DNA of the CDR3: TGCGCCAGCAGCCGACAGACCCTGAACACTGAAGCTTTCTTT. Amino acid sequence: CASSRQTLNTEAFF.

V usage is TRBV15 and J usage is TRBJ2-1; 7 nucleotides agree with TRBD2. The V segment lost 2 bases and the J segment 8 bases; nucleotides outside the gene matches: 6. CDR3 length: 14 amino acids. The germline CDR1 and CDR2 sequences are LNHNV and YYDKDF (reference sequence). CDR3 protein: CATSRTSAVYEQFF. CDR3 nucleotides: TGTGCCACCAGCAGAACTAGCGCAGTCTATGAGCAGTTCTTC.

The chain combines TRBV6-4 with TRBJ2-1; TRBD2 matches 8 bases. The CDR3 extends over 14 amino acids. The junction had 3 bases not matched to a gene; V was cut back by 4 bases and J by 4 bases. The germline V gene has CDR1 MRHNA and CDR2 SNTAGT. For the CDR3, the DNA is TGTGCCAGCAGTGTCTTAGCGGGGTACAATGAGCAGTTCTTC. Amino acids: CASSVLAGYNEQFF.

The gene calls are TRBV7-9 and TRBJ1-2; possibly TRBD1 for D (6 bases). Trimming pared 4 bases from V and 3 bases from J, leaving 15 bases between. CDR3 length: 15 residues. In germline, CDR1 is SEHNR, CDR2 FQNEAQ (reference sequence). In DNA form, the CDR3 reads TGTGCCAGCAGCTCCCTCCGGGACACGGACTATGGCTACACCTTC. This translates into CASSSLRDTDYGYTF.

The V gene is TRBV4-3, the J gene TRBJ1-2; 11 nucleotides match TRBD1. Trimming cost V 4 bases and J 8 bases; bases outside gene matches: 6. The CDR3 spans 14 residues. CDR1 is LGHNA, CDR2 YSLEER, per germline. The CDR3, as DNA: TGCGCCAGCAGCCGGGACAGGGGGTCGTGGGGCTACACCTTC. Its translation: CASSRDRGSWGYTF.

The sample holds one count of this clone. The chain links TRBV7-6 to TRBJ2-5, with D possibly being TRBD2 (5 bases). The V and J ends lost 3 bases and 0 bases respectively, with 11 bases between them. The CDR3 totals 15 residues. CDR1 SGHVS and CDR2 FNYEAQ come from the germline V gene. CDR3 in DNA: TGTGCCAGCAGCTTGGGAGTCGGGTACCAAGAGACCCAGTACTTC. Translated: CASSLGVGYQETQYF.

The chain combines TRBV12-3 or TRBV12-4 with TRBJ1-1; D unresolved. The V and J ends lost 9 bases and 0 bases respectively, with 11 bases between them. The CDR3 is 13 amino acids. CDR3: CASLPQMNTEAFF. CDR3 bases: TGTGCCAGTTTACCCCAGATGAACACTGAAGCTTTCTTT.

The rearrangement joins TRBV7-9 to TRBJ1-1; the D is unclear. Germline V CDR1 and CDR2: SEHNR, FQNEAQ (reference sequence). V was clipped by 4 bases and J by 0 bases, with 9 bases between them. This CDR3 is 14 amino acids long. CDR3 sequence (DNA): TGTGCCAGCAGCTCCCCATACATGAACACTGAAGCTTTCTTT. Encoded protein: CASSSPYMNTEAFF.

The V gene is TRBV5-1, the J gene TRBJ1-1; D uncertain. This CDR3 region has 13 residues. From germline, CDR1 is SGHRS and CDR2 YFSETQ. The V end was cut by 2 bases, the J end by 5 bases, with 10 bases between. The DNA of the CDR3 is TGCGCCAGCAGCTTTTTCCTACAGACTGAAGCTTTCTTT. Translation: CASSFFLQTEAFF.

Comments on this clone: The sample has other DNA sequences that encode this CDR3 too. CDR3 DNA sequence: TGTGCCAGCAGCTTAGGACTAGCGGGACAAGAGACCCAGTACTTC. It is translated as CASSLGLAGQETQYF. V gene TRBV5-6 combines with J gene TRBJ2-5; 12 positions agree with TRBD2. There are 15 residues in the CDR3. The J segment lost 2 bases and the V segment lost 2 bases, leaving 1 base of the junction unmatched. Germline assignment: CDR1 SGHDT and CDR2 YYEEEE.

The V call is TRBV19, the J call TRBJ1-1, with D perhaps matching TRBD1 (5 bases). Germline CDR1 and CDR2: LNHDA and SQIVND (reference sequence). Trimming took off 5 bases at V and 5 bases at J, with 15 bases between the two ends. The CDR3 is 14 amino acids. The CDR3 protein is CASSLGAGLTEAFF. Written as DNA, the CDR3 is TGTGCCAGTAGTCTCGGGGCGGGGTTAACTGAAGCTTTCTTT.

CDR3 amino acids: CASSGQGALYGYTF. CDR3 DNA: TGTGCCAGTAGTGGACAGGGGGCCCTGTATGGCTACACCTTC. This sequence joins TRBV19 and TRBJ1-2; 11 nucleotides align to TRBD1. The trim removed 5 bases at V and 5 bases at J, leaving 4 bases unmatched. The CDR3 is 14 residues long. CDR1 and CDR2 from the germline V gene are LNHDA and SQIVND (reference sequence).

This clone was detected only once. This rearrangement joins TRBV19 to TRBJ2-3; TRBD1 agrees at 8 bases. V shed 2 bases, J shed 4 bases, and the junction held 2 bases outside the gene matches. The CDR3 spans 14 residues. CDR1 is LNHDA, CDR2 SQIVND, per germline (reference sequence). This CDR3 is CASSIQGASDTQYF. The CDR3 DNA reads TGTGCCAGTAGTATACAGGGGGCCTCAGATACGCAGTATTTT.

The chain is built from TRBV5-6 and TRBJ2-7; maybe TRBD2 (6 bases). The germline V gene encodes CDR1 SGHDT and CDR2 YYEEEE. Trimming left V 4 bases short and J 1 base short, with 15 bases between. This CDR3 region has 15 residues. The CDR3, as DNA: TGTGCCAGCAGCGCACCGGGACTGTCTTCCTACGAGCAGTACTTC. It translates to CASSAPGLSSYEQYF.

V gene TRBV6-6 combines with J gene TRBJ2-1; D gene uncertain. The V gene lost 6 bases and the J gene lost 4 bases, with 4 bases spanning the gap. This CDR3 is built from 11 residues. Germline values: CDR1 MNHNY, CDR2 SVGAGI (reference sequence). CDR3 in DNA: TGTGCCAGCAGCGTATACAATGAGCAGTTCTTC. This codes for CASSVYNEQFF.

The chain recombines TRBV7-3 with TRBJ2-5, with D unclear. V lost 1 base, J lost 4 bases, and 10 bases lay in between. Per the germline V gene, CDR1 is SGHTA and CDR2 is FQGTGA. This CDR3 comprises 14 residues. In DNA form, the CDR3 reads TGTGCCAGCAGCTTAAGATCTGGCGGAGAGACCCAGTACTTC. This translates into CASSLRSGGETQYF. Full variable domain (outside the CDR3, taken from reference TRBV7-3 and TRBJ2-5): GAGVSQTPSNKVTEKGKYVELRCDPISGHTALYWYRQSLGQGPEFLIYFQGTGAADDSGLPNDRFFAVRPEGSVSTLKIQRTERGDSAVYLCASSLRSGGETQYFGPGTRLLVL.

This chain uses TRBV7-2 with TRBJ2-5; TRBD2 aligns across 8 bases. CDR1 is SGHTA, CDR2 FQGNSA, per germline. V was pared by 5 bases and J by 1 base, with 12 bases of the junction left unmatched. This CDR3 region has 17 residues. The CDR3 coding sequence is TGTGCCAGCAGCCTGGGGCGTCTAGCGGGCCCCCAAGAGACCCAGTACTTC. This sequence encodes CASSLGRLAGPQETQYF.

The J gene is TRBJ1-5, the V gene TRBV5-8, with 8 bases fitting TRBD1. Germline lookup yields CDR1 SGHTS and CDR2 YDEGEE. The V segment lost 1 base and the J segment 4 bases; nucleotides outside the gene matches: 7. The CDR3 has 16 residues. The CDR3 spells CASSLWTGPENQPQHF. CDR3 coding DNA: TGTGCCAGCAGCTTGTGGACAGGGCCTGAGAATCAGCCCCAGCATTTT.

This chain joins TRBV7-3 and TRBJ1-2; TRBD1 matches 7 bases. With 6 bases clipped from V and 5 bases from J, the junction kept 6 bases outside the gene matches. This CDR3 has 13 amino acids. Germline V gene data show CDR1 as SGHTA and CDR2 as FQGTGA. This CDR3 is CASSWDRGYGYTF. The CDR3 DNA is TGTGCCAGCAGTTGGGACAGAGGATATGGCTACACCTTC.

CDR3 coding DNA: TGTGCCAGCAGTCCCGGACAGGGGGGTGAAGCTTTCTTT. Amino acids: CASSPGQGGEAFF. V and J are TRBV28 and TRBJ1-1, with 10 bases matching TRBD1. V trimming: 5 bases; J trimming: 7 bases; junction bases outside the gene matches: 4. Germline V gives CDR1 MDHEN, CDR2 SYDVKM. The CDR3 has 13 amino acids. Full variable domain (missing parts from reference TRBV28 and TRBJ1-1): DVKVTQSSRYLVKRTGEKVFLECVQDMDHENMFWYRQDPGLGLRLIYFSYDVKMKEKGDIPEGYSVSREKKERFSLILESASTNQTSMYLCASSPGQGGEAFFGQGTRLTVV.

The chain couples TRBV4-1 to TRBJ1-5, with D maybe TRBD1 (5 bases). The CDR3 contains 16 residues. Trimming stripped 2 bases from V and 4 bases from J, with 15 bases between. The germline V gene has CDR1 MGHRA and CDR2 YSYEKL. The CDR3 nucleotides read TGCGCCAGCAGCCAATCACCCCTCGGGACTAATCAGCCCCAGCATTTT. It encodes CASSQSPLGTNQPQHF.

This clone is a singleton in its sample. The chain uses TRBV19 and TRBJ2-7, with TRBD2 matching over 8 bases. Germline V gives CDR1 LNHDA, CDR2 SQIVND (reference sequence). V lost 7 bases and J lost 5; bases outside the gene matches: 10. The CDR3 has 14 residues. CDR3 loop: CASMRSGGGNEQYF. Written as DNA, the CDR3 is TGTGCCAGTATGAGGAGCGGGGGAGGCAACGAGCAGTACTTC.

J is TRBJ1-3 and V is TRBV12-3 or TRBV12-4; D unresolved. Trimming stripped 2 bases from V and 9 bases from J, with 11 bases between. The CDR3 is made up of 13 amino acids. CDR3 amino acids: CASSLMSTVTIYF. CDR3 bases: TGTGCCAGCAGTTTAATGAGTACGGTCACCATATATTTT.

This clone was observed once. The chain carries TRBV7-9 and TRBJ1-2; a weak D match, TRBD1 (6 bases). There are 16 residues in the CDR3. CDR1 is SEHNR, CDR2 FQNEAQ, per germline (reference sequence). Trimming took off 5 bases at V and 0 bases at J, with 16 bases between the two ends. The CDR3 sequence is CASSRPDSLTNYGYTF. In DNA form, the CDR3 reads TGTGCCAGCAGCCGTCCGGACAGCCTAACTAACTATGGCTACACCTTC.

The J gene is TRBJ1-1, the V gene TRBV11-2; D uncertain. The CDR3 extends over 14 amino acids. V gave up 3 bases and J gave up 1 base, with 9 bases separating them. The germline CDR1 and CDR2 sequences are SGHAT and FQNNGV. DNA for the CDR3: TGTGCCAGCAGCTTGGCAGGAACGAACACTGAAGCTTTCTTT. This codes for CASSLAGTNTEAFF.

The chain employs TRBV2 and TRBJ1-3, with D maybe TRBD1 (5 bases). Trimming removed 6 bases at V and 2 bases at J, with 11 bases between. The CDR3 spans 14 residues. Germline V gives CDR1 SNHLY, CDR2 FYNNEI. The CDR3 nucleotides are TGTGCCAGCAGAGACAGTGGTGCTGGAAACACCATATATTTT. It yields the protein CASRDSGAGNTIYF.

The V call is TRBV28, the J call TRBJ2-1, with 10 bases lining up with TRBD1. This CDR3 comprises 17 residues. V shed 5 bases, J shed 4 bases, and the junction held 11 bases outside the gene matches. The V gene's germline CDR1 is MDHEN and CDR2 SYDVKM. This chain's CDR3 is CASSPGQGVLYYNEQFF. The CDR3 DNA reads TGTGCCAGCAGTCCAGGACAGGGGGTTTTGTATTACAATGAGCAGTTCTTC.